The T cell receptor (beta chain) under discussion was sequenced for a study of cytomegalovirus exposure and HLA in healthy donors. Across the whole study: Researchers found that 81% of 350 to 500 genotyped donors fell within the Caucasian-associated ancestry cluster.

With 1 base clipped from V and 3 bases from J, the junction kept 8 bases outside the gene matches. The CDR3 length is 15 residues. CDR1 is GTSNPN, CDR2 SVGIG, per germline (reference sequence). The primer mix had 60 Vbeta and 13 Jbeta primers. The repertoire was sequenced with immunoSEQ multiplex PCR; TCRdb's copy has only in-frame clones and lacks some. The sample lists just under 250,000 clones, roughly 82% occurring once. This clonotype originated in a woman between 40 and 55 years old in good health and CMV-seropositive. Sequenced sample: PBMCs. The rearrangement links TRBV30 to TRBJ2-7, with TRBD2 matching over 8 bases. CDR3 nucleotides: TGTGCCTGGAGTGAGGGTAGCGGGACTTACTACGAGCAGTACTTC. This gives the protein CAWSEGSGTYYEQYF.